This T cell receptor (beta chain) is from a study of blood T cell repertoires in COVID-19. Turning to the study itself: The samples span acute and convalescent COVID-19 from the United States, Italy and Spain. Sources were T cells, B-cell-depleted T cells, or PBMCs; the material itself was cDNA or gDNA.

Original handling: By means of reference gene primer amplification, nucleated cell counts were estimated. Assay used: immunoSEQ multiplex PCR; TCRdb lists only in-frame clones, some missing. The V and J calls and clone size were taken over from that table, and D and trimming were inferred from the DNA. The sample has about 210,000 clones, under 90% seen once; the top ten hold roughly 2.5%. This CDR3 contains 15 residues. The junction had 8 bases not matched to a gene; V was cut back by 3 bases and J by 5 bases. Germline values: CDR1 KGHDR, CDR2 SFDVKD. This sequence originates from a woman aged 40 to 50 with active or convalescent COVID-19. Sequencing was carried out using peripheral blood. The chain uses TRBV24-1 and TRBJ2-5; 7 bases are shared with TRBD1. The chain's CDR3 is CATSDTEQGWETQYF. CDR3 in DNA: TGTGCCACCAGTGATACAGAACAGGGGTGGGAGACCCAGTACTTC.